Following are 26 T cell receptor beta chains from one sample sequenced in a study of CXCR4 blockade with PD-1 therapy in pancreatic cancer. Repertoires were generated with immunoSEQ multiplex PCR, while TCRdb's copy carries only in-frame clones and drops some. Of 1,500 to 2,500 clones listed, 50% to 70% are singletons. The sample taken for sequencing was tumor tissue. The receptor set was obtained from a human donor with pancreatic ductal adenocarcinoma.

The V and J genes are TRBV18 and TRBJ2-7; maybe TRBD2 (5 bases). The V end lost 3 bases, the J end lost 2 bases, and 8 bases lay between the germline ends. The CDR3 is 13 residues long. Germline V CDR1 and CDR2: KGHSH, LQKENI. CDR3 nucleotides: TGTGCCAGCTCACCCCCCGGGACCTACGAGCAGTACTTC. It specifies CASSPPGTYEQYF. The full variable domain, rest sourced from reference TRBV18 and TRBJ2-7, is NAGVMQNPRHLVRRRGQEARLRCSPMKGHSHVYWYRQLPEEGLKFMVYLQKENIIDESGMPKERFSAEFPKEGPSILRIQQVVRGDSAAYFCASSPPGTYEQYFGPGTRLTVT.

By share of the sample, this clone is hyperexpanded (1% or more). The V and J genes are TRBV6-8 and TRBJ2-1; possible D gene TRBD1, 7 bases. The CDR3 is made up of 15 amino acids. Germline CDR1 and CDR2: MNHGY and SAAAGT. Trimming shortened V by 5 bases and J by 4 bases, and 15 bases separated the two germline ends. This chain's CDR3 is CASSLDRAGYNEQFF. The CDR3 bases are TGTGCCAGCAGTCTCGACAGGGCGGGATACAATGAGCAGTTCTTC.

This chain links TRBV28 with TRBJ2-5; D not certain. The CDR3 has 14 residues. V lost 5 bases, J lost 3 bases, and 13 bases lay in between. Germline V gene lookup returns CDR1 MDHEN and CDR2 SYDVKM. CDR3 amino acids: CASSGGGREETQYF. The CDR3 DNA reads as TGTGCCAGCAGTGGCGGCGGCAGAGAAGAGACCCAGTACTTC.

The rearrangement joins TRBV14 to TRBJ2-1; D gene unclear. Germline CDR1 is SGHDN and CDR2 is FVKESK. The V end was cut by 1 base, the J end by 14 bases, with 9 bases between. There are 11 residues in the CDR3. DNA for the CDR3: TGTGCCAGCAGCCAAGGGCAGAAGGAGTTCTTC. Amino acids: CASSQGQKEFF.

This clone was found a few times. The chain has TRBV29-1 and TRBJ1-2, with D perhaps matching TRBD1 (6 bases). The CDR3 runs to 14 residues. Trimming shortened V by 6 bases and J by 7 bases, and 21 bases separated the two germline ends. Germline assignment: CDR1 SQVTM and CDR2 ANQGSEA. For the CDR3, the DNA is TGCAGCGTGGACCCCGGGGGGGGCTTAGGTGGCTACACCTTC. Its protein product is CSVDPGGGLGGYTF. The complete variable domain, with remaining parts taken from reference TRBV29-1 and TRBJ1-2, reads SAVISQKPSRDICQRGTSLTIQCQVDSQVTMMFWYRQQPGQSLTLIATANQGSEATYESGFVIDKFPISRPNLTFSTLTVSNMSPEDSSIYLCSVDPGGGLGGYTFGSGTRLTVV.

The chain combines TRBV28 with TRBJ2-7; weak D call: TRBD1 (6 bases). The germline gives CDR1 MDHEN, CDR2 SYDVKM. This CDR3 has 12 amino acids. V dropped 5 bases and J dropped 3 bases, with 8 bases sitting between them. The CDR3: CASSPDSYEQYF. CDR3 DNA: TGTGCCAGCAGTCCGGACAGCTACGAGCAGTACTTC. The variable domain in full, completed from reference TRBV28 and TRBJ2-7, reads DVKVTQSSRYLVKRTGEKVFLECVQDMDHENMFWYRQDPGLGLRLIYFSYDVKMKEKGDIPEGYSVSREKKERFSLILESASTNQTSMYLCASSPDSYEQYFGPGTRLTVT.

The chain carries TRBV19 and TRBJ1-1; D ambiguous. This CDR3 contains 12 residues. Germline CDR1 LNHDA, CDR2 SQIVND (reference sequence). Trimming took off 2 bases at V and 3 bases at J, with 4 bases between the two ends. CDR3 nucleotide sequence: TGTGCCAGTAGTATATTCGACACTGAAGCTTTCTTT. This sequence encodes CASSIFDTEAFF.

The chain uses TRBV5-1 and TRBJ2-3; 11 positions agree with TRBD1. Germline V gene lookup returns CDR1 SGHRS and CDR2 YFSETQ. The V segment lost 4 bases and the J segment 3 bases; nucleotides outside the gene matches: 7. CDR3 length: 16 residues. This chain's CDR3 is CASSNGQGAVTDTQYF. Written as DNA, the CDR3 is TGCGCCAGCAGCAACGGACAGGGGGCGGTAACAGATACGCAGTATTTT.

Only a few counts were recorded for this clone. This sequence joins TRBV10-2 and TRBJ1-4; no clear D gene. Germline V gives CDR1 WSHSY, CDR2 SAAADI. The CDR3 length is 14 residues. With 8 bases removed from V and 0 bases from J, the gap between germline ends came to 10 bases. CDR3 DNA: TGCGCCAGCGGTTACAGAGCAACTAATGAAAAACTGTTTTTT. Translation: CASGYRATNEKLFF.

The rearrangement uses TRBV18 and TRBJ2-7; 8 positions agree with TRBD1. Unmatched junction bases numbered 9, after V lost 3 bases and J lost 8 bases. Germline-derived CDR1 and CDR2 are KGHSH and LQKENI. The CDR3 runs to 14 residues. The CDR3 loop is CASSPPFQGAQQYF. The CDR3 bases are TGTGCCAGCTCACCGCCGTTTCAGGGGGCCCAGCAGTACTTC.

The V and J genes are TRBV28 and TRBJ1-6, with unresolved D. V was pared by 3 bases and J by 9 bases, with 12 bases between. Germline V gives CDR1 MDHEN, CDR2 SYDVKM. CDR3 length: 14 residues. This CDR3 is CASSFPDSGSPLHF. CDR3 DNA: TGTGCCAGCAGTTTCCCGGACTCAGGTTCACCCCTCCACTTT.

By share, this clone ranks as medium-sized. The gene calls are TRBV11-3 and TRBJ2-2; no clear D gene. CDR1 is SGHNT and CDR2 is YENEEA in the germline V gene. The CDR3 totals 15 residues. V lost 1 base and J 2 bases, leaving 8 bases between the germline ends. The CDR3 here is CASSLGAGNTGELFF. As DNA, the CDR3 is TGTGCCAGCAGCTTAGGGGCAGGAAACACCGGGGAGCTGTTTTTT.

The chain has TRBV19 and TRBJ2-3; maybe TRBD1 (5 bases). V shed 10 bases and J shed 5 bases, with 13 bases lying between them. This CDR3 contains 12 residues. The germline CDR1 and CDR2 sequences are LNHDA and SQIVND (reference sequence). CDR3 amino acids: CATRQSGDTQYF. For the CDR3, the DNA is TGTGCCACAAGACAGTCGGGAGATACGCAGTATTTT.

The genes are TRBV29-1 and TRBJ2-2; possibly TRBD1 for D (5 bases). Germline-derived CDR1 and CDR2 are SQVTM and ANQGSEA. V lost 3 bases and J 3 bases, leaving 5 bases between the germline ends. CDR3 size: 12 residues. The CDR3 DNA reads TGCAGCGTTGACAGGGACACCGGGGAGCTGTTTTTT. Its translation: CSVDRDTGELFF.

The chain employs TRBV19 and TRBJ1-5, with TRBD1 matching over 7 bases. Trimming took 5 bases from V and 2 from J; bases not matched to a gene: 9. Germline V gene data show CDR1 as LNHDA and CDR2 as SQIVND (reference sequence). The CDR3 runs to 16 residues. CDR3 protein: CASSARTGQGNQPQHF. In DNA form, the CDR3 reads TGTGCCAGTAGTGCCCGGACAGGTCAAGGCAATCAGCCCCAGCATTTT.

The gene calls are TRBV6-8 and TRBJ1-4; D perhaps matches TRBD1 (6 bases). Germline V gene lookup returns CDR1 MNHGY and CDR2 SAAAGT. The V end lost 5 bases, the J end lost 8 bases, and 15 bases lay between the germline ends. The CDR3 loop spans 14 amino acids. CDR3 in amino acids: CASSDSSGAEKLFF. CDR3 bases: TGTGCCAGCAGTGATTCGTCAGGGGCAGAAAAACTGTTTTTT.

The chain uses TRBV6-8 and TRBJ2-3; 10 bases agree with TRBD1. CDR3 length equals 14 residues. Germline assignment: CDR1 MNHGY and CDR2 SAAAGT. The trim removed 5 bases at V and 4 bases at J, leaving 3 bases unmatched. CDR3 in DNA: TGTGCCAGCAGTGACGGACAGGGGGCAGATACGCAGTATTTT. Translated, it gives CASSDGQGADTQYF.

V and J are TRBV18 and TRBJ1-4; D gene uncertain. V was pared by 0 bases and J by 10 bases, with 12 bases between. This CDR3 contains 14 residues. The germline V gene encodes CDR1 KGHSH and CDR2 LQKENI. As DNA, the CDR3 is TGTGCCAGCTCACCACCCCCGGGATGGGGAAAACTGTTTTTT. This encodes CASSPPPGWGKLFF.

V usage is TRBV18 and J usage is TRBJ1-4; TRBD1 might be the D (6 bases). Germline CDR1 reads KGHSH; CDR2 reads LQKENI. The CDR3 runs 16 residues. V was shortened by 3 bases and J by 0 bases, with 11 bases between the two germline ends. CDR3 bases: TGTGCCAGCTCACCGACAGGACCTGCAACTAATGAAAAACTGTTTTTT. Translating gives CASSPTGPATNEKLFF.

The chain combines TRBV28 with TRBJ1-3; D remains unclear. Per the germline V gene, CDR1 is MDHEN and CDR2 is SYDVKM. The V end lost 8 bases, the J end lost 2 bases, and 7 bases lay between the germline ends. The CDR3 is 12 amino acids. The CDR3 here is CASEQAGNTIYF. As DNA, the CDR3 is TGTGCCAGCGAGCAGGCTGGAAACACCATATATTTT. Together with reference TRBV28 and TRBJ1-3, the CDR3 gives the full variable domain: DVKVTQSSRYLVKRTGEKVFLECVQDMDHENMFWYRQDPGLGLRLIYFSYDVKMKEKGDIPEGYSVSREKKERFSLILESASTNQTSMYLCASEQAGNTIYFGEGSWLTVV.

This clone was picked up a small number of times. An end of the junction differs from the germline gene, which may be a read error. As DNA, the CDR3 is TGTGCCAGCAGTGACTCTAGCGGCTCCTACAATGAGCAGTTCTTC. Translating gives CASSDSSGSYNEQFF. The chain links TRBV6-8 to TRBJ2-1; TRBD2 aligns across 7 bases. The CDR3 length is 15 residues. Per the germline V gene, CDR1 is MNHGY and CDR2 is SAAAGT.

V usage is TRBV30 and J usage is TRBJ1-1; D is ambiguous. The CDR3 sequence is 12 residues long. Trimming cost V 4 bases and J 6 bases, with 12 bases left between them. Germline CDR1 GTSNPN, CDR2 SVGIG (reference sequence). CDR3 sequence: CAWIGANAEAFF. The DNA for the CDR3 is TGTGCCTGGATCGGAGCCAACGCTGAAGCTTTCTTT.

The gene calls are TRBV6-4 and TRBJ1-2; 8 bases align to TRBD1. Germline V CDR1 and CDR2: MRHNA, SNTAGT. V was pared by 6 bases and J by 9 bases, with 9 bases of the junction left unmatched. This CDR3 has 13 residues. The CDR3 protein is CASRMDRASRYTF. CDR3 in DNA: TGTGCCAGCAGGATGGACAGGGCCTCCCGCTACACCTTC.

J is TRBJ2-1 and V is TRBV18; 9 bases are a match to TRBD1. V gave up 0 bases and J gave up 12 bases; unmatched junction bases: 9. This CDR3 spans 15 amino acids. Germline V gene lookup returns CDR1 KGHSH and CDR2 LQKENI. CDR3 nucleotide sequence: TGTGCCAGCTCACCACCAGGGACAGGGACTTTTCGGCAGTTCTTC. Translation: CASSPPGTGTFRQFF. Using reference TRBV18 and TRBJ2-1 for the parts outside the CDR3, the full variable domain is NAGVMQNPRHLVRRRGQEARLRCSPMKGHSHVYWYRQLPEEGLKFMVYLQKENIIDESGMPKERFSAEFPKEGPSILRIQQVVRGDSAAYFCASSPPGTGTFRQFFGPGTRLTVL.

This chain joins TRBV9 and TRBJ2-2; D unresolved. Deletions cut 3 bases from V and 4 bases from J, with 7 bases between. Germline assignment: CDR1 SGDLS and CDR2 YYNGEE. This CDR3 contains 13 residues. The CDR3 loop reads CASSAQITGELFF. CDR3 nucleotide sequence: TGTGCCAGCAGCGCACAGATCACCGGGGAGCTGTTTTTT. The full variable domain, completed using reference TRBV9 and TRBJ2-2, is DSGVTQTPKHLITATGQRVTLRCSPRSGDLSVYWYQQSLDQGLQFLIQYYNGEERAKGNILERFSAQQFPDLHSELNLSSLELGDSALYFCASSAQITGELFFGEGSRLTVL.

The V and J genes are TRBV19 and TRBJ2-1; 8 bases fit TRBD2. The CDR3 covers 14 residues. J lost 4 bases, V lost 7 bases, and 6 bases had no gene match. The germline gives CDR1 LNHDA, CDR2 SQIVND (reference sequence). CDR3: CASKRGTTYNEQFF. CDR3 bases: TGTGCCAGTAAGCGGGGGACCACGTACAATGAGCAGTTCTTC.